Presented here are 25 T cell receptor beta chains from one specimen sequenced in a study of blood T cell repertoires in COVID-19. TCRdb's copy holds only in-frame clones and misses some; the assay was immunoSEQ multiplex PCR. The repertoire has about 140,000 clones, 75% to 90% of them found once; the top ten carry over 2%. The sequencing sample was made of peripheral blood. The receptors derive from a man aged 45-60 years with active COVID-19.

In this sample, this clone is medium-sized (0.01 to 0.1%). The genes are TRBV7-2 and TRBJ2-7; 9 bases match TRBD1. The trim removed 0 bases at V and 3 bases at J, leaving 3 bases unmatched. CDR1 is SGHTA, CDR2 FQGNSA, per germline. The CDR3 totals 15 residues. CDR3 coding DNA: TGTGCCAGCAGCTTAGCTACGGGACAGGGCTACGAGCAGTACTTC. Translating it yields CASSLATGQGYEQYF.

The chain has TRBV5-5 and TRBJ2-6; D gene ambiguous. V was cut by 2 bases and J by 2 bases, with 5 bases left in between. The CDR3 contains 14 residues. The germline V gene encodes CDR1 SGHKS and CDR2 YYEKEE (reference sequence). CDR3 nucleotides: TGTGCCAGCAGCTTCGAGGCTGGGGCCAACGTCCTGACTTTC. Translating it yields CASSFEAGANVLTF.

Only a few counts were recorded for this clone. In DNA form, the CDR3 reads TGTGCCTGGAGCCGACAGGGCTACGAGCAGTACTTC. This translates into CAWSRQGYEQYF. The genes are TRBV30 and TRBJ2-7, with 7 nucleotides matching TRBD1. Losses at the gene ends were 3 bases for V and 3 bases for J; bases not matched to a gene: 2. Looked up from germline, CDR1 is GTSNPN and CDR2 is SVGIG (reference sequence). There are 12 residues in the CDR3.

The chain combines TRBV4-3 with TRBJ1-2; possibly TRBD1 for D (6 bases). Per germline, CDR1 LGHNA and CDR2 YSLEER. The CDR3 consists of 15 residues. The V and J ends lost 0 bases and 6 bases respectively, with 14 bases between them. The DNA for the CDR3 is TGCGCCAGCAGCCAAGAGGGAACAGGGTGGGATGGCTACACCTTC. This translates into CASSQEGTGWDGYTF.

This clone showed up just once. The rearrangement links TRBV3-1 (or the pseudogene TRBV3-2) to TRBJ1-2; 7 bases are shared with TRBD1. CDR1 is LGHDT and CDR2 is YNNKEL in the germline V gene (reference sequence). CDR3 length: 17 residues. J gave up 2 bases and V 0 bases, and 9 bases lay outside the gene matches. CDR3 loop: CASSQEADRKFNYGYTF. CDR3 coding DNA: TGTGCCAGCAGCCAAGAGGCGGACAGGAAGTTCAACTATGGCTACACCTTC.

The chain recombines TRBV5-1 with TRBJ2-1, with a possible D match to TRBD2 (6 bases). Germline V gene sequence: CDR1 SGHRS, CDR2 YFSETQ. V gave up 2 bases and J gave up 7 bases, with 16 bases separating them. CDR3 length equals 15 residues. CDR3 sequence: CASSFPGRIENEQFF. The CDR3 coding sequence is TGCGCCAGCAGCTTCCCAGGGAGGATTGAGAATGAGCAGTTCTTC.

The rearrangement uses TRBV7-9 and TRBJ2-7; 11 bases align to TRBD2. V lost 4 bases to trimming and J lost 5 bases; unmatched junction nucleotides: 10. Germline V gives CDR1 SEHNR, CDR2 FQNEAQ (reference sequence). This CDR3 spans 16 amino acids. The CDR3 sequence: CASSSSGGFLRDEQYF. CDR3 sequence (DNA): TGTGCCAGCAGCTCTAGCGGGGGGTTCCTTCGGGACGAGCAGTACTTC.

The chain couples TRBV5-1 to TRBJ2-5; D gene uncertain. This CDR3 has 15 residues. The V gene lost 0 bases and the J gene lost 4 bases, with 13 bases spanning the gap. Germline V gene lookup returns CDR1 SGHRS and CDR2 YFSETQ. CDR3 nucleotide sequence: TGCGCCAGCAGCTTGGAGGCGGCTTTAAGAGAGACCCAGTACTTC. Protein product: CASSLEAALRETQYF.

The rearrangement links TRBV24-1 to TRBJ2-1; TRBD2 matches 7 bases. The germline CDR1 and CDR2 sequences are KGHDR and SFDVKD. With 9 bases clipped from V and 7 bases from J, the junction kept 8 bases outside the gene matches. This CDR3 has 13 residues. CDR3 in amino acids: CATGKAGRNEQFF. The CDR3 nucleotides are TGTGCCACCGGTAAAGCGGGGAGAAATGAGCAGTTCTTC.

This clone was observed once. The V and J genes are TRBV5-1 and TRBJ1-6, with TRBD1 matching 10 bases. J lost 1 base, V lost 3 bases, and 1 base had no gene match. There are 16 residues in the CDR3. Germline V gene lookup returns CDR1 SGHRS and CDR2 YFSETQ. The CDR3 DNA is TGCGCCAGCAGCTCGGGACAGGGGTCCTATAATTCACCCCTCCACTTT. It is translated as CASSSGQGSYNSPLHF.

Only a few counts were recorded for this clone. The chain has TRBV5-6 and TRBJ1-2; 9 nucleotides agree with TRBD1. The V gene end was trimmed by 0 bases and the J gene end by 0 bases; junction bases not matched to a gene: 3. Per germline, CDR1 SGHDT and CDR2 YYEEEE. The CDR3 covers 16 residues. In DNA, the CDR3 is TGTGCCAGCAGCTTGGCGGGGACAGGGACTAACTATGGCTACACCTTC. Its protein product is CASSLAGTGTNYGYTF.

The CDR3 loop reads CASSQGPWNEQFF. CDR3 in DNA: TGTGCCAGCAGCCAAGGGCCGTGGAATGAGCAGTTCTTC. The V call is TRBV3-1 (or the pseudogene TRBV3-2), the J call TRBJ2-1; D is unresolved. CDR3 length: 13 amino acids. Germline CDR1 and CDR2: LGHDT and YNNKEL (reference sequence). V lost 1 base to trimming and J lost 7 bases, with 8 bases between them.

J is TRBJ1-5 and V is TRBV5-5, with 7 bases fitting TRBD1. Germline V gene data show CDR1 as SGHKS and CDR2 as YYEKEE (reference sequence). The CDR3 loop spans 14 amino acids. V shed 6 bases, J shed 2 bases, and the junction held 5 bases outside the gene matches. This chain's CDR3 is CASTLGQGNQPQHF. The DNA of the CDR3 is TGTGCCAGCACCCTAGGACAGGGCAATCAGCCCCAGCATTTT.

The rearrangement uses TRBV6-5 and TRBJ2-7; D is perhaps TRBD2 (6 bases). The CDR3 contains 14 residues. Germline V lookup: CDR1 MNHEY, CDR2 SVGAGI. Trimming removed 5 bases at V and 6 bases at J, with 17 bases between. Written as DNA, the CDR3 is TGTGCCAGCAGTCCCAGGGACTCACGTTCCGAGCAGTACTTC. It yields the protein CASSPRDSRSEQYF.

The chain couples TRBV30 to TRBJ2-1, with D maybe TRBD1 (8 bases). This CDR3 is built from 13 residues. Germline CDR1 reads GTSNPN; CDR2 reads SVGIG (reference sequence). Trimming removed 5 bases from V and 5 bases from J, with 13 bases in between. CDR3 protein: CAWGRDRNNEQFF. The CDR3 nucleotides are TGTGCCTGGGGGAGGGACAGGAACAATGAGCAGTTCTTC.

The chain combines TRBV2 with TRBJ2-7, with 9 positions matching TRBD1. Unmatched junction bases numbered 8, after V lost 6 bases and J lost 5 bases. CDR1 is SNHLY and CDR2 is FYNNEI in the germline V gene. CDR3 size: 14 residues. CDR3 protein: CASRRTGDVDEQYF. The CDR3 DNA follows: TGTGCCAGCAGACGGACAGGGGACGTGGACGAGCAGTACTTC.

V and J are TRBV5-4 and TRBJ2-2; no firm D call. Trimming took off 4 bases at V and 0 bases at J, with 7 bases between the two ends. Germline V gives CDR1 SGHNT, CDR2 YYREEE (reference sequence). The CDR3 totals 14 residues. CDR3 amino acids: CASSRTPNTGELFF. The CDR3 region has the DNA TGTGCCAGCAGCCGAACACCGAACACCGGGGAGCTGTTTTTT.

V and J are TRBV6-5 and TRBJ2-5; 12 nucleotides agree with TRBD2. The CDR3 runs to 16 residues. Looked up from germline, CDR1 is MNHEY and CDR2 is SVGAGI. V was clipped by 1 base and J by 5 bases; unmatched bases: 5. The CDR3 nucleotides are TGTGCCAGCAGTTACTTGACTAGCGGGGGCAGGGAGACCCAGTACTTC. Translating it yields CASSYLTSGGRETQYF.

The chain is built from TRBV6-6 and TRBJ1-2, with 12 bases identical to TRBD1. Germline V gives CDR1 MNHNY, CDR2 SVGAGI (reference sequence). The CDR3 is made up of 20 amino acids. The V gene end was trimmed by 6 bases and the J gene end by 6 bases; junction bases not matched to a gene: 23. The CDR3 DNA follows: TGTGCCAGCAGCAAACCTGGTACCCCGGGACAGGGGGCGCGAGTAGATGGCTACACCTTC. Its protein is CASSKPGTPGQGARVDGYTF.

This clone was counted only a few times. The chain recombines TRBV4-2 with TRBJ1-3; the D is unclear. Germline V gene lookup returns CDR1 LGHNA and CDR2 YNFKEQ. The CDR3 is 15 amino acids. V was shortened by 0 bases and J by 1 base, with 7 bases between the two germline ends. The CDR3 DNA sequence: TGTGCCAGCAGCCAAGAAATGCAGTCTGGAAACACCATATATTTT. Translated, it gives CASSQEMQSGNTIYF.

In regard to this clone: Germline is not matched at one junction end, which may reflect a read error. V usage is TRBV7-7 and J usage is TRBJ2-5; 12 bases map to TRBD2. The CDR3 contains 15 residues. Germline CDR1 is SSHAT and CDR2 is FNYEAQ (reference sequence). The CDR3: CASSRRTSGVETQYF. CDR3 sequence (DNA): TGTGCTAGCAGCCGAAGGACTAGCGGGGTAGAGACCCAGTACTTC.

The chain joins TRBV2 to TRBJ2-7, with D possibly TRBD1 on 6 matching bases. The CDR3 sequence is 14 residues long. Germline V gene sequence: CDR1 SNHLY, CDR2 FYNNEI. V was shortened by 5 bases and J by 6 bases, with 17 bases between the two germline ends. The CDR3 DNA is TGTGCCAGCAGTATGGGGGCTCAGGGTGGCGAGCAGTACTTC. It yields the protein CASSMGAQGGEQYF.

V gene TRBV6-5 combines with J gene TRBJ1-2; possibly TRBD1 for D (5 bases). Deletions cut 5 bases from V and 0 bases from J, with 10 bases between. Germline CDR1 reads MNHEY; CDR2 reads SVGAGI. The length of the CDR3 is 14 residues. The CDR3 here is CASSKAGANYGYTF. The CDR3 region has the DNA TGTGCCAGCAGTAAGGCGGGGGCTAACTATGGCTACACCTTC.

The CDR3 spells CASGPGVGLGGTEAFF. In nucleotides, the CDR3 is TGTGCCAGCGGTCCGGGGGTGGGACTAGGTGGCACTGAAGCTTTCTTT. This rearrangement joins TRBV27 to TRBJ1-1, with TRBD1 as a possible D gene (5 bases). In germline, CDR1 is MNHEY, CDR2 SMNVEV (reference sequence). CDR3 length: 16 residues. V was clipped by 8 bases and J by 4 bases, with 23 bases between them.

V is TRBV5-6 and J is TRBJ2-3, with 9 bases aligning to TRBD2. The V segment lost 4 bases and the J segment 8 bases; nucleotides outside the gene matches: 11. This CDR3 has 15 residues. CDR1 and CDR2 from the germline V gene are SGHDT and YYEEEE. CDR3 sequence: CASSTGAGGFGTQYF. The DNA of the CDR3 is TGTGCCAGCAGCACGGGAGCGGGGGGTTTTGGTACGCAGTATTTT.